This TCR beta chain was captured by sequencing in a study of PD-1 blockade in classical Hodgkin lymphoma. Turning to the study itself: Nivolumab dosing for patients was 3 mg/kg, administered intravenously every 2 weeks.

All patients relapsed after autologous stem cell transplantation, and brentuximab vedotin exposure varied. The repertoire was sequenced with immunoSEQ multiplex PCR; TCRdb's copy has only in-frame clones and lacks some. This sample has 90,000 to 130,000 clones; roughly 87% occur once, and the top ten carry 20%. V was cut by 2 bases and J by 4 bases, with 10 bases left in between. The CDR3 is 14 residues long. Germline V CDR1 and CDR2: SGHRS, YFSETQ. Findings and caveats of the study: The repertoire differences lack a defined cause, possibly disease activity or prior therapy. Reports described newly diagnosed patients as having lower baseline TCR diversity than healthy donors. Complete responders started with a diversity level that resembled newly diagnosed patients at baseline.

Concerning this clone itself: No antigen is known for it.

The gene calls are TRBV5-1 and TRBJ2-1, with D tentatively TRBD2 (6 bases). Specimen: peripheral blood mononuclear cells (PBMCs), collected before the second cycle of nivolumab. This clonotype was obtained from a human donor with classical Hodgkin lymphoma. The CDR3 here is CASSLLAVYNEQFF. In nucleotides, the CDR3 is TGCGCCAGCAGCTTATTAGCGGTTTACAATGAGCAGTTCTTC.